The 19 T cell receptor beta chains in this list originate from one sample, sequenced in a study of CD8+ T cells in alopecia areata. As the sequencing template, cDNA was produced by extracting RNA and reverse transcribing it. Clones were sequenced by immunoSEQ multiplex PCR, and TCRdb holds only the in-frame ones, with some missing. Of 150,000 to 200,000 clones listed, roughly 60% are singletons. This sample's treatment: oral pan-JAK inhibitor, 5-10 mg twice daily. Sequenced here: CD4+ T cells sorted from blood, sampled at approximately week 61, from a patient treated with tofacitinib. Every receptor here comes from a human donor with alopecia areata.

This clone was seen a few times. This chain links TRBV30 with TRBJ1-1, with TRBD1 matching over 8 bases. The CDR3 has 13 amino acids. The J segment lost 12 bases and the V segment lost 2 bases, leaving 11 bases of the junction unmatched. The germline CDR1 and CDR2 sequences are GTSNPN and SVGIG (reference sequence). This chain's CDR3 is CAWSHAGGLIPFF. The CDR3 DNA follows: TGTGCCTGGAGTCACGCAGGGGGCTTGATCCCTTTCTTT.

V usage is TRBV23-1 and J usage is TRBJ2-7, with 12 bases aligning to TRBD1. TRBV23-1 is an ORF, and what it does is uncertain. The CDR3 consists of 18 residues. The ends lost 2 bases at V and 6 bases at J; junction bases unmatched: 14. CDR3 bases: TGCGCCAGCAGTCAAGTCCCGGGACAGGGGGCGCATCCATGCGAGCAGTACTTC. It yields the protein CASSQVPGQGAHPCEQYF.

The V and J genes are TRBV6-1 and TRBJ1-4; TRBD1 matches 9 bases. V shed 8 bases, J shed 8 bases, and the junction held 9 bases outside the gene matches. Germline CDR1 is MNHNS and CDR2 is SASEGT. The CDR3 has 14 residues. The CDR3 loop reads CASRTGTGSEKLFF. CDR3 DNA: TGTGCCAGCCGCACCGGGACAGGGAGCGAAAAACTGTTTTTT.

This clone has a single count. The chain recombines TRBV4-2 with TRBJ1-5; 7 bases are shared with TRBD1. V lost 1 base and J lost 5; bases outside the gene matches: 2. CDR3 length equals 14 residues. Per the germline V gene, CDR1 is LGHNA and CDR2 is YNFKEQ. CDR3 sequence reads: CASSQGDSYQPQHF. DNA of the CDR3: TGTGCCAGCAGCCAAGGGGACAGTTATCAGCCCCAGCATTTT.

The sample holds one count of this clone. V usage is TRBV6-6 and J usage is TRBJ2-2; 8 bases fit TRBD1. In germline, CDR1 is MNHNY, CDR2 SVGAGI (reference sequence). The V gene end was trimmed by 6 bases and the J gene end by 6 bases; junction bases not matched to a gene: 9. The CDR3 totals 15 residues. CDR3 amino acids: CASRPGQGPSGELFF. DNA for the CDR3: TGTGCCAGCAGACCAGGACAGGGTCCCTCCGGGGAGCTGTTTTTT.

V usage is TRBV7-3 and J usage is TRBJ2-1, with no clear D. Germline CDR1 and CDR2: SGHTA and FQGTGA. The length of the CDR3 is 14 residues. The germline V and J ends were trimmed by 4 bases and 0 bases, with 7 bases remaining between them. CDR3 in DNA: TGTGCCAGCAGCTATTCGAGCTCCTACAATGAGCAGTTCTTC. Translated, it gives CASSYSSSYNEQFF.

This chain uses TRBV5-1 with TRBJ2-6, with D perhaps being TRBD1 or TRBD2 (6 bases each). The CDR3 consists of 17 residues. Trimming left V 4 bases short and J 3 bases short, with 17 bases between. CDR1 and CDR2 from the germline V gene are SGHRS and YFSETQ. Written as DNA, the CDR3 is TGCGCCAGCAGCCCCGGTGGGGGGCCAAGTGGGGCCAACGTCCTGACTTTC. Protein sequence: CASSPGGGPSGANVLTF.

The V and J genes are TRBV29-1 and TRBJ1-1, with a weak D call TRBD1 (5 bases). The germline gives CDR1 SQVTM, CDR2 ANQGSEA. This CDR3 has 12 amino acids. V was trimmed by 8 bases and J by 5 bases, leaving 15 bases between them. The CDR3 DNA reads as TGCAGCTTCAGTAGTGGGGGGACTGAAGCTTTCTTT. Amino acid sequence: CSFSSGGTEAFF.

The chain uses TRBV11-2 and TRBJ1-1, with unresolved D. The CDR3 loop spans 15 amino acids. CDR1 is SGHAT and CDR2 is FQNNGV in the germline V gene. Trimming left V 1 base short and J 1 base short, with 10 bases between. The CDR3 DNA reads as TGTGCCAGCAGCTTAGTCGGTGTACAGAACACTGAAGCTTTCTTT. The encoded protein is CASSLVGVQNTEAFF.

There are a few counts of this clone. The rearrangement joins TRBV19 to TRBJ2-2; perhaps D is TRBD1 or TRBD2 (7 bases each). CDR1 and CDR2 from the germline V gene are LNHDA and SQIVND (reference sequence). The CDR3 extends over 14 amino acids. Trimming pared 6 bases from V and 3 bases from J, leaving 11 bases between. DNA of the CDR3: TGTGCCAGTAGGAGCGGGACAGACACCGGGGAGCTGTTTTTT. Protein: CASRSGTDTGELFF.

CDR3 sequence reads: CASSLAGQPYNEQFF. CDR3 bases: TGTGCCAGCAGCTTAGCGGGGCAGCCTTACAATGAGCAGTTCTTC. The chain couples TRBV7-9 to TRBJ2-1; possible D gene TRBD1, 5 bases. This CDR3 is 15 amino acids long. Trimming left V 0 bases short and J 4 bases short, with 10 bases between. Germline V lookup: CDR1 SEHNR, CDR2 FQNEAQ (reference sequence).

The rearrangement joins TRBV5-6 to TRBJ1-2, with 8 bases aligning to TRBD1. Germline CDR1 and CDR2: SGHDT and YYEEEE. With 5 bases clipped from V and 8 bases from J, the junction kept 8 bases outside the gene matches. The CDR3 runs to 13 residues. CDR3 coding DNA: TGTGCCAGCAGATTCCGACAGGGGCAAGGCTACACCTTC. The encoded protein is CASRFRQGQGYTF. Drawing the rest from reference TRBV5-6 and TRBJ1-2, the complete variable domain is DAGVTQSPTHLIKTRGQQVTLRCSPKSGHDTVSWYQQALGQGPQFIFQYYEEEERQRGNFPDRFSGHQFPNYSSELNVNALLLGDSALYLCASRFRQGQGYTFGSGTRLTVV.

The rearrangement joins TRBV10-3 to TRBJ2-7; tentative D call: TRBD1 (6 bases). Trimming left V 0 bases short and J 5 bases short, with 11 bases between. From germline, CDR1 is ENHRY and CDR2 SYGVKD. The CDR3 contains 14 residues. The CDR3 reads CAISESRGKDEQYF. The CDR3 bases are TGTGCCATCAGTGAGTCCAGGGGTAAGGACGAGCAGTACTTC.

To note about this clone: Other DNA sequences within the sample encode an identical CDR3. This chain connects TRBV18 to TRBJ1-5; D is unresolved. The CDR3 length is 14 residues. V gave up 3 bases and J gave up 0 bases, with 6 bases separating them. The germline V gene encodes CDR1 KGHSH and CDR2 LQKENI. This chain's CDR3 is CASSPTTSNQPQHF. The CDR3 DNA reads TGTGCCAGCTCACCTACTACTAGCAATCAGCCCCAGCATTTT.

The chain is built from TRBV25-1 and TRBJ2-7; D remains ambiguous. The CDR3 spans 15 residues. V shed 7 bases and J shed 3 bases, with 19 bases lying between them. The germline gives CDR1 MGHDK, CDR2 SYGVNS. The CDR3: CASTIRRPINYEQYF. The CDR3, as DNA: TGTGCCAGCACCATACGCCGGCCTATAAACTACGAGCAGTACTTC.

V and J are TRBV20-1 and TRBJ1-6; D not certain. Germline values: CDR1 DFQATT, CDR2 SNEGSKA (reference sequence). V lost 0 bases, J lost 12 bases, and 6 bases lay in between. This CDR3 has 11 amino acids. CDR3 in DNA: TGCAGTGCTAGAGATGGTGGACCCCTCCACTTT. It is translated as CSARDGGPLHF.

This clone was detected only a few times. The chain joins TRBV19 to TRBJ2-4, with 9 bases that match TRBD1. This CDR3 is built from 16 residues. V lost 4 bases, J lost 2 bases, and 6 bases stayed unmatched. The germline V gene has CDR1 LNHDA and CDR2 SQIVND (reference sequence). CDR3 amino acids: CASSKLGQGPKNIQYF. In nucleotides, the CDR3 is TGTGCCAGTAGTAAATTGGGACAGGGCCCCAAAAACATTCAGTACTTC.

This clone occurred a few times. This chain uses TRBV18 with TRBJ1-1, with D perhaps matching TRBD1 (5 bases). The V end lost 3 bases, the J end lost 3 bases, and 8 bases lay between the germline ends. The length of the CDR3 is 13 residues. Germline V lookup: CDR1 KGHSH, CDR2 LQKENI. CDR3 bases: TGTGCCAGCTCACCGAGCAGGGACACTGAAGCTTTCTTT. This encodes CASSPSRDTEAFF. The full variable domain, its missing parts supplied by reference TRBV18 and TRBJ1-1, is NAGVMQNPRHLVRRRGQEARLRCSPMKGHSHVYWYRQLPEEGLKFMVYLQKENIIDESGMPKERFSAEFPKEGPSILRIQQVVRGDSAAYFCASSPSRDTEAFFGQGTRLTVV.

This chain connects TRBV10-3 to TRBJ1-5; D remains ambiguous. Germline CDR1 is ENHRY and CDR2 is SYGVKD. CDR3 length equals 15 residues. Trimming pared 5 bases from V and 0 bases from J, leaving 11 bases between. This chain's CDR3 is CAISTTDDSNQPQHF. CDR3 in DNA: TGTGCCATCAGTACGACCGATGATAGCAATCAGCCCCAGCATTTT.